These 27 T cell receptor beta chains were all obtained from the same sample, sequenced in a study of response to subunit inactivated influenza vaccine. Each CDR3 protein gets one entry after TCRdb re-called the RT-PCR reads with MiXCR. Found here are hundreds of thousands of distinct CDR3 sequences, about 10% of them singletons; the top ten hold roughly 9.6%. The data also belong to a second study, concerning T cells expressing NK-cell markers. Per that study: The cDNA for TCR beta came from 5'RACE template switching with UMIs.

Source: PBMCs from blood, taken on the day of vaccination. The receptors were sampled from a man aged 50 to 60 who received an inactivated influenza vaccine.

The CDR3 nucleotides read TGCAGTGGAAGGGCCCAGGGGAACAATCAGCCCCAGCATTTT. Translated, it gives CSGRAQGNNQPQHF. The chain recombines TRBV20-1 with TRBJ1-5; maybe TRBD1 (6 bases). This CDR3 region has 14 residues. The V and J ends lost 7 bases and 3 bases respectively, with 16 bases between them. CDR1 is DFQATT, CDR2 SNEGSKA, per germline (reference sequence).

This chain links TRBV6-2 or TRBV6-3 with TRBJ2-1; 12 bases line up with TRBD1. The CDR3 covers 15 residues. J was trimmed by 14 bases and V by 2 bases; bases with no gene match: 10. CDR1 and CDR2 (germline): MNHEY, SVGEGT. The DNA of the CDR3 is TGTGCCAGCAGTTACCCGGGACAGGGGGCCTTCGGTGAGTTCTTC. Translated, it gives CASSYPGQGAFGEFF.

The chain uses TRBV12-3 or TRBV12-4 and TRBJ2-1; 12 bases map to TRBD2. V lost 5 bases to trimming and J lost 9 bases; unmatched junction nucleotides: 23. The CDR3 is 20 amino acids. In DNA form, the CDR3 reads TGTGCCAGCAGTCGACTAGCGGGAGATTCTGGAGTATCGGGATTTCTTGAGCAGTTCTTC. Residues: CASSRLAGDSGVSGFLEQFF.

In its sample, this clonotype was seen a few times. The chain couples TRBV5-6 to TRBJ1-1; a weak D match, TRBD1 (5 bases). Trimming cost V 7 bases and J 0 bases, with 19 bases left between them. The CDR3 extends over 16 amino acids. Germline-derived CDR1 and CDR2 are SGHDT and YYEEEE. The CDR3 here is CASLPGGGNMNTEAFF. The CDR3 coding sequence is TGTGCCAGCCTCCCGGGGGGGGGAAACATGAACACTGAAGCTTTCTTT.

This clonotype was observed at least ten times. The chain is built from TRBV12-3 or TRBV12-4 and TRBJ1-1; TRBD1 might be the D (5 bases). The germline V and J ends were trimmed by 6 bases and 2 bases, with 13 bases remaining between them. The CDR3 has 14 amino acids. The DNA for the CDR3 is TGTGCCAGCAGCCGTTTTCAGGGTAACACTGAAGCTTTCTTT. Translating it yields CASSRFQGNTEAFF.

This chain uses TRBV5-4 with TRBJ2-3; D is possibly TRBD1 or TRBD2 (6 bases each). This CDR3 region has 16 residues. Germline CDR1 SGHNT, CDR2 YYREEE (reference sequence). Trimming took off 4 bases at V and 2 bases at J, with 17 bases between the two ends. CDR3 amino acids: CASSAKLGGPTDTQYF. The CDR3 nucleotides are TGTGCCAGCAGCGCCAAACTTGGGGGGCCCACAGATACGCAGTATTTT.

This clonotype came up a few times. This chain joins TRBV7-2 and TRBJ2-3; D might be TRBD1 (6 bases). Germline values: CDR1 SGHTA, CDR2 FQGNSA. The CDR3 has 15 residues. The V end was cut by 2 bases, the J end by 2 bases, with 11 bases between. As DNA, the CDR3 is TGTGCCAGCAGCTTATGGGCAGGGGCCACAGATACGCAGTATTTT. Translated: CASSLWAGATDTQYF.

The chain uses TRBV5-6 and TRBJ2-3; TRBD2 matches at 10 bases. CDR1 is SGHDT and CDR2 is YYEEEE in the germline V gene. V gave up 4 bases and J gave up 13 bases; unmatched junction bases: 3. There are 11 residues in the CDR3. CDR3 DNA: TGTGCCAGCAGCAAGGGACTAGCGAAGTATTTT. Translating it yields CASSKGLAKYF. Together with reference TRBV5-6 and TRBJ2-3, the CDR3 gives the full variable domain: DAGVTQSPTHLIKTRGQQVTLRCSPKSGHDTVSWYQQALGQGPQFIFQYYEEEERQRGNFPDRFSGHQFPNYSSELNVNALLLGDSALYLCASSKGLAKYFGPGTRLTVL.

This clonotype showed up just a few times. The gene calls are TRBV6-4 and TRBJ1-2; D may be TRBD1 (6 bases). Trimming shortened V by 0 bases and J by 4 bases, and 9 bases separated the two germline ends. There are 14 residues in the CDR3. Germline loops: CDR1 MRHNA, CDR2 SNTAGT. For the CDR3, the DNA is TGTGCCAGCAGTGACTCGGAGGACAGCTATGGCTACACCTTC. This sequence encodes CASSDSEDSYGYTF.

Ten or more counts support this clonotype. The J gene is TRBJ2-1, the V gene TRBV5-1, with D hard to call. Germline V gene lookup returns CDR1 SGHRS and CDR2 YFSETQ. Trimming shortened V by 0 bases and J by 7 bases, and 14 bases separated the two germline ends. The CDR3 length is 15 residues. CDR3 region: CASSLVPRLGNEQFF. The CDR3 DNA reads as TGCGCCAGCAGCTTGGTTCCACGGCTGGGGAATGAGCAGTTCTTC.

This clonotype turned up a few times. This rearrangement joins TRBV27 to TRBJ2-3; the match to TRBD2 covers 8 bases. Germline V gives CDR1 MNHEY, CDR2 SMNVEV (reference sequence). The CDR3 covers 17 residues. Trimming removed 6 bases from V and 6 bases from J; junction bases left unmatched: 17. DNA of the CDR3: TGTGCCAGCAGCTCCCGGGGACGGGAGGGCCATTGGGATACGCAGTATTTT. The encoded protein is CASSSRGREGHWDTQYF.

This clonotype was observed a handful of times. This chain connects TRBV6-2 or TRBV6-3 to TRBJ1-5, with 12 bases lining up with TRBD1. V lost 5 bases and J lost 5; bases outside the gene matches: 7. The germline CDR1 and CDR2 sequences are MNHEY and SVGEGT. CDR3 length: 16 amino acids. The CDR3: CASSPPGQGAYQPQHF. The CDR3 DNA follows: TGTGCCAGCAGTCCCCCGGGACAGGGGGCCTATCAGCCCCAGCATTTT.

This clonotype was detected a few times. The chain's CDR3 is CASSFAGRSGYTF. The CDR3 DNA follows: TGTGCCAGCAGCTTTGCCGGGCGTAGTGGCTACACCTTC. The rearrangement uses TRBV7-9 and TRBJ1-2, with D unclear. CDR1 is SEHNR and CDR2 is FQNEAQ in the germline V gene (reference sequence). The CDR3 runs to 13 residues. V was cut by 3 bases and J by 7 bases, with 12 bases left in between.

This chain joins TRBV25-1 and TRBJ2-1, with D possibly TRBD1 on 6 matching bases. The CDR3 length is 14 residues. Germline lookup yields CDR1 MGHDK and CDR2 SYGVNS. V lost 4 bases, J lost 5 bases, and 12 bases lay in between. CDR3 protein: CASSGIDRNNEQFF. CDR3 in DNA: TGTGCCAGCAGTGGAATTGACAGGAACAATGAGCAGTTCTTC. The full variable domain, rest sourced from reference TRBV25-1 and TRBJ2-1, is EADIYQTPRYLVIGTGKKITLECSQTMGHDKMYWYQQDPGMELHLIHYSYGVNSTEKGDLSSESTVSRIRTEHFPLTLESARPSHTSQYLCASSGIDRNNEQFFGPGTRLTVL.

This clonotype was seen a handful of times. The CDR3 DNA reads TGTGCCACCAGTGACCCCGTCCGGGAATTCGGGGAGCTGTTTTTT. Protein: CATSDPVREFGELFF. V and J are TRBV24-1 and TRBJ2-2; weak D call: TRBD2 (5 bases). V lost 4 bases and J lost 7, with 15 bases in between. CDR3 length equals 15 residues. Per the germline V gene, CDR1 is KGHDR and CDR2 is SFDVKD.

The CDR3, as DNA: TGTGCCAGCAGCTTAAACGGATGGAACACCGGGGAGCTGTTTTTT. Translation gives CASSLNGWNTGELFF. The J gene is TRBJ2-2, the V gene TRBV7-3, with no clear D. Germline values: CDR1 SGHTA, CDR2 FQGTGA. Trimming cost V 1 base and J 1 base, with 7 bases left between them. The CDR3 sequence is 15 residues long.

The chain has TRBV18 and TRBJ2-1, with a weak D call TRBD1 (5 bases). The germline CDR1 and CDR2 sequences are KGHSH and LQKENI. CDR3 length equals 12 residues. V dropped 3 bases and J dropped 7 bases, with 7 bases sitting between them. As DNA, the CDR3 is TGTGCCAGCTCACCGTGGACAAATGAGCAGTTCTTC. Translated: CASSPWTNEQFF.

This rearrangement joins TRBV5-5 to TRBJ1-1, with TRBD1 matching over 9 bases. V gave up 5 bases and J gave up 1 base; unmatched junction bases: 6. Per the germline V gene, CDR1 is SGHKS and CDR2 is YYEKEE (reference sequence). The CDR3 has 15 residues. The CDR3 DNA is TGTGCCAGCAGTCCGGGGACAGGGCAGAACACTGAAGCTTTCTTT. It encodes CASSPGTGQNTEAFF. The full variable domain, completed using reference TRBV5-5 and TRBJ1-1, is DAGVTQSPTHLIKTRGQQVTLRCSPISGHKSVSWYQQVLGQGPQFIFQYYEKEERGRGNFPDRFSARQFPNYSSELNVNALLLGDSALYLCASSPGTGQNTEAFFGQGTRLTVV.

This clonotype showed up many times. J is TRBJ2-2 and V is TRBV7-2, with unresolved D. Germline V gene lookup returns CDR1 SGHTA and CDR2 FQGNSA. The CDR3 spans 14 residues. Trimming cost V 1 base and J 0 bases, with 3 bases left between them. The DNA of the CDR3 is TGTGCCAGCAGCTTAGTAACGAACACCGGGGAGCTGTTTTTT. It encodes CASSLVTNTGELFF.

The chain joins TRBV28 to TRBJ2-3, with 10 bases aligning to TRBD2. Germline V gives CDR1 MDHEN, CDR2 SYDVKM. This CDR3 comprises 16 residues. The junction had 10 bases not matched to a gene; V was cut back by 6 bases and J by 4 bases. In DNA form, the CDR3 reads TGTGCCAGCAGCCAAACCGGGACTAGCGTTCCAGATACGCAGTATTTT. Its translation is CASSQTGTSVPDTQYF. Full variable domain (remainder filled in from reference TRBV28 and TRBJ2-3): DVKVTQSSRYLVKRTGEKVFLECVQDMDHENMFWYRQDPGLGLRLIYFSYDVKMKEKGDIPEGYSVSREKKERFSLILESASTNQTSMYLCASSQTGTSVPDTQYFGPGTRLTVL.

This clonotype occurred many times. This chain links TRBV27 with TRBJ1-1; weak D call: TRBD1 (6 bases). This CDR3 is 16 amino acids long. V lost 1 base and J lost 12, with 24 bases in between. Germline V gene sequence: CDR1 MNHEY, CDR2 SMNVEV (reference sequence). The CDR3 loop reads CASSLLSGSTTGRTFF. In nucleotides, the CDR3 is TGTGCCAGCAGTTTATTAAGCGGGTCGACCACAGGGAGAACTTTCTTT.

This clonotype appeared a few times. The gene calls are TRBV28 and TRBJ2-2; tentative D call: TRBD1 (5 bases). V shed 6 bases and J shed 4 bases, with 18 bases lying between them. CDR1 and CDR2 (germline): MDHEN, SYDVKM. The CDR3 is 16 amino acids. The CDR3 nucleotides read TGTGCCAGCAGGTTCCTAGGGGTCCGTGGCACCGGGGAGCTGTTTTTT. Protein sequence: CASRFLGVRGTGELFF.

This sequence joins TRBV15 and TRBJ2-5; D is unclear. Per the germline V gene, CDR1 is LNHNV and CDR2 is YYDKDF (reference sequence). Trimming shortened V by 1 base and J by 4 bases, and 7 bases separated the two germline ends. CDR3 length: 13 residues. The CDR3 sequence: CATSRGGVETQYF. For the CDR3, the DNA is TGTGCCACCAGCAGAGGGGGTGTAGAGACCCAGTACTTC. Supplemented by reference TRBV15 and TRBJ2-5, the full variable domain reads DAMVIQNPRYQVTQFGKPVTLSCSQTLNHNVMYWYQQKSSQAPKLLFHYYDKDFNNEADTPDNFQSRRPNTSFCFLDIRSPGLGDTAMYLCATSRGGVETQYFGPGTRLLVL.

This clonotype has only a few counts. This chain connects TRBV19 to TRBJ2-3; 7 bases match TRBD2. This CDR3 spans 14 amino acids. Looked up from germline, CDR1 is LNHDA and CDR2 is SQIVND (reference sequence). V trimming: 11 bases; J trimming: 0 bases; junction bases outside the gene matches: 8. The CDR3 loop reads CASGRGPSTDTQYF. The CDR3 nucleotides read TGTGCCTCAGGGAGGGGCCCTAGCACAGATACGCAGTATTTT.

This clonotype has at least ten counts. The chain carries TRBV29-1 and TRBJ1-5, with 8 bases identical to TRBD1. This CDR3 contains 14 residues. Germline CDR1 SQVTM, CDR2 ANQGSEA. The V segment lost 5 bases and the J segment 6 bases; nucleotides outside the gene matches: 9. The CDR3 DNA reads as TGCAGCGTTAGCTCGGACAGGGCAGGTCAGCCCCAGCATTTT. It specifies CSVSSDRAGQPQHF.

The chain links TRBV4-2 to TRBJ2-7; 15 nucleotides line up with TRBD2. The junction had 4 bases not matched to a gene; V was cut back by 0 bases and J by 4 bases. Germline values: CDR1 LGHNA, CDR2 YNFKEQ. The CDR3 extends over 17 amino acids. The CDR3 loop is CASSQDLGLAGGYEQYF. The DNA of the CDR3 is TGTGCCAGCAGCCAAGATCTTGGACTAGCGGGAGGGTACGAGCAGTACTTC.

This clonotype was seen only a few times. V and J are TRBV18 and TRBJ1-1, with 7 bases lining up with TRBD1. With 3 bases clipped from V and 2 bases from J, the junction kept 6 bases outside the gene matches. Germline V gene data show CDR1 as KGHSH and CDR2 as LQKENI. The CDR3 is 15 residues long. CDR3 sequence (DNA): TGTGCCAGCTCACCGGGGGGACAGCGAAACACTGAAGCTTTCTTT. Translation gives CASSPGGQRNTEAFF.